Listed below are T cell receptor beta chains from one sample, sequenced in a study of T cell repertoires in aging, cancer and after chemotherapy. Each CDR3 protein gets one entry after TCRdb re-called the multiplex PCR reads with MiXCR. The top ten hold about 5% of the sample, which has thousands of distinct CDR3 sequences, roughly 26% seen once. The sample comprised blood. The origin of the receptors is a human donor in good health. The CDR3 runs from the conserved cysteine through the conserved F or W. D genes are given only for firm matches. The size entry is marked missing in some rows and otherwise reads once, few, many or a size class.

CDR3: CASSPGNEQFF
DNA: TGTGCCAGCTCACCGGGCAATGAGCAGTTCTTC
V: TRBV18
D: -
J: TRBJ2-1
size: medium-sized

CDR3: CGGRGLSYNEQFF
DNA: TGCGGTGGCCGGGGCTTATCCTACAATGAGCAGTTCTTC
V: TRBV20-1
D: -
J: TRBJ2-1
size: medium-sized

CDR3: CACGPLAPETQYF
DNA: TGTGCCTGCGGGCCGCTAGCACCAGAGACCCAGTACTTC
V: TRBV7-9
D: -
J: TRBJ2-5
size: medium-sized

CDR3: CASNGGWDKNTGELFF
DNA: TGTGCCAGTAATGGTGGTTGGGACAAGAACACCGGGGAGCTGTTTTTT
V: TRBV19
D: -
J: TRBJ2-2
size: -

CDR3: CSARRTGMNQPQHF
DNA: TGCAGTGCTAGAAGGACAGGGATGAATCAGCCCCAGCATTTT
V: TRBV20-1
D: TRBD1
J: TRBJ1-5
size: -

CDR3: CSVESPGEQYF
DNA: TGCAGCGTTGAATCTCCGGGGGAGCAGTACTTC
V: TRBV29-1
D: -
J: TRBJ2-7
size: -

CDR3: CASSFSGTLNTEAFF
DNA: TGTGCCAGCAGCTTCTCCGGGACATTGAACACTGAAGCTTTCTTT
V: TRBV11-1
D: -
J: TRBJ1-1
size: -

CDR3: CASSLGPRAGEAFF
DNA: TGTGCCAGCAGCTTAGGGCCTCGGGCCGGGGAGGCTTTCTTT
V: TRBV7-2
D: -
J: TRBJ1-1
size: few

CDR3: CASSLKGANTEAFF
DNA: TGTGCCAGCAGTTTAAAGGGGGCTAACACTGAAGCTTTCTTT
V: TRBV27
D: TRBD1
J: TRBJ1-1
size: few

CDR3: CARRETGLMNTEAFF
DNA: TGTGCCAGGAGAGAGACAGGGCTGATGAACACTGAAGCTTTCTTT
V: TRBV19
D: TRBD1
J: TRBJ1-1
size: medium-sized

CDR3: CASSLTGGTGELFF
DNA: TGTGCCAGCAGCTTGACAGGGGGCACCGGGGAGCTGTTTTTT
V: TRBV5-4
D: TRBD1
J: TRBJ2-2
size: -

CDR3: CASSPGRETQYF
DNA: TGTGCCAGCAGTCCAGGGAGGGAGACCCAGTACTTC
V: TRBV28
D: -
J: TRBJ2-5
size: medium-sized

CDR3: CASSLGRNYGYTF
DNA: TGCGCCAGCAGCTTGGGGAGGAACTATGGCTACACCTTC
V: TRBV5-1
D: -
J: TRBJ1-2
size: medium-sized

CDR3: CASSLLAGGQKRVSYNEQFF
DNA: TGTGCCAGCAGCTTACTAGCGGGGGGCCAAAAGAGAGTCTCCTACAATGAGCAGTTCTTC
V: TRBV7-2
D: TRBD2
J: TRBJ2-1
size: -

CDR3: CASSMKGVGTDTQYF
DNA: TGTGCCAGCAGCATGAAAGGGGTGGGCACAGATACGCAGTATTTT
V: TRBV13
D: -
J: TRBJ2-3
size: few

CDR3: CASNRAGSQETQYF
DNA: TGTGCCAGCAACAGAGCGGGGTCTCAAGAGACCCAGTACTTC
V: TRBV9
D: TRBD2
J: TRBJ2-5
size: -

CDR3: CASSPQRGGASTDTQYF
DNA: TGTGCCAGCAGTCCCCAGCGTGGCGGGGCTAGCACAGATACGCAGTATTTT
V: TRBV6-4
D: -
J: TRBJ2-3
size: medium-sized

CDR3: CASSAPSGRGYTF
DNA: TGTGCCAGCAGCGCCCCCTCAGGGCGGGGCTACACCTTC
V: TRBV7-3
D: -
J: TRBJ1-2
size: medium-sized

CDR3: CASSTGQGYGYTF
DNA: TGTGCCAGCAGTACGGGACAGGGCTATGGCTACACCTTC
V: TRBV12-3/TRBV12-4
D: TRBD1
J: TRBJ1-2
size: -

CDR3: CSVDLGVHGYTF
DNA: TGCAGCGTTGACTTAGGGGTTCATGGCTACACCTTC
V: TRBV29-1
D: -
J: TRBJ1-2
size: -

CDR3: CASSGDLPRYEQYF
DNA: TGTGCCAGCTCAGGGGACCTTCCCAGGTACGAGCAGTACTTC
V: TRBV18
D: -
J: TRBJ2-7
size: -

CDR3: CASSPPTDTQYF
DNA: TGTGCCAGCAGCCCCCCGACAGATACGCAGTATTTT
V: TRBV7-2
D: -
J: TRBJ2-3
size: large

CDR3: CASSFWGRRSEKLFF
DNA: TGTGCCAGCAGTTTCTGGGGGCGACGGTCTGAAAAACTGTTTTTT
V: TRBV12-3/TRBV12-4
D: -
J: TRBJ1-4
size: medium-sized

CDR3: CASSSDPIDEQFF
DNA: TGTGCCAGCAGCTCAGACCCTATCGATGAGCAGTTCTTC
V: TRBV11-1
D: -
J: TRBJ2-1
size: medium-sized

CDR3: CASSHLGGAPYNEQFF
DNA: TGTGCCAGCAGCCACCTGGGGGGGGCCCCATACAATGAGCAGTTCTTC
V: TRBV7-9
D: -
J: TRBJ2-1
size: -

CDR3: CSAWGQGIDYGYTF
DNA: TGCAGTGCTTGGGGACAGGGGATAGACTATGGCTACACCTTC
V: TRBV20-1
D: TRBD1
J: TRBJ1-2
size: large

CDR3: CASSAAGFNYGYTF
DNA: TGTGCCAGCAGTGCAGCGGGATTTAACTATGGCTACACCTTC
V: TRBV25-1
D: -
J: TRBJ1-2
size: few

CDR3: CASSLSSEFRNTIYF
DNA: TGTGCCAGCAGCTTATCTTCGGAATTTAGAAACACCATATATTTT
V: TRBV7-6
D: -
J: TRBJ1-3
size: -

CDR3: CAISERGGGEDTQYF
DNA: TGTGCCATCAGTGAGCGGGGGGGGGGCGAAGATACGCAGTATTTT
V: TRBV10-3
D: TRBD2
J: TRBJ2-3
size: medium-sized

CDR3: CASSQGTEPAHPYNEQFF
DNA: TGCGCCAGCAGCCAGGGAACGGAGCCAGCGCATCCCTACAATGAGCAGTTCTTC
V: TRBV4-1
D: -
J: TRBJ2-1
size: medium-sized

CDR3: CASSADVWQSSYNEQFF
DNA: TGTGCCAGCAGTGCGGATGTGTGGCAGAGCTCCTACAATGAGCAGTTCTTC
V: TRBV27
D: -
J: TRBJ2-1
size: medium-sized

CDR3: CASSLDTYYDVGELFF
DNA: TGTGCCAGCAGCCTCGACACCTATTATGACGTCGGGGAGCTGTTTTTT
V: TRBV7-2
D: -
J: TRBJ2-2
size: medium-sized

CDR3: CASSPTGPSSYNSPLHF
DNA: TGTGCCAGTAGTCCAACAGGCCCGAGCTCCTATAATTCACCCCTCCACTTT
V: TRBV19
D: -
J: TRBJ1-6
size: medium-sized

CDR3: CASSLQQGYTGELFF
DNA: TGTGCCAGCAGCTTGCAACAGGGGTACACCGGGGAGCTGTTTTTT
V: TRBV5-8
D: TRBD1
J: TRBJ2-2
size: few

CDR3: CASKNLGQFGNGNTIYF
DNA: TGTGCCAGTAAAAATCTCGGACAGTTCGGGAATGGAAACACCATATATTTT
V: TRBV19
D: -
J: TRBJ1-3
size: medium-sized

CDR3: CASSPDRDYGYTF
DNA: TGTGCCAGCAGTCCCGACAGGGACTATGGCTACACCTTC
V: TRBV27
D: TRBD1
J: TRBJ1-2
size: large

CDR3: CASSYGSGPNEQFF
DNA: TGTGCCAGCAGTTACGGATCAGGTCCCAATGAGCAGTTCTTC
V: TRBV6-6
D: -
J: TRBJ2-1
size: once

CDR3: CAVQGQLSGDEQFF
DNA: TGTGCCGTACAGGGTCAACTCAGCGGCGATGAGCAGTTCTTC
V: TRBV10-3
D: -
J: TRBJ2-1
size: medium-sized

CDR3: CASTLPQGANSPLHF
DNA: TGTGCCAGCACCCTGCCTCAGGGGGCAAATTCACCCCTCCACTTT
V: TRBV6-6
D: TRBD1
J: TRBJ1-6
size: medium-sized

CDR3: CASSLRGGGTDTQYF
DNA: TGTGCCAGCAGTTTAAGGGGGGGCGGCACAGATACGCAGTATTTT
V: TRBV12-3/TRBV12-4
D: -
J: TRBJ2-3
size: medium-sized

CDR3: CSARDEEGGYQETQYF
DNA: TGCAGTGCTAGAGATGAGGAGGGGGGATACCAAGAGACCCAGTACTTC
V: TRBV20-1
D: -
J: TRBJ2-5
size: -

CDR3: CASSPLGRGRETQYF
DNA: TGTGCCAGTAGTCCACTAGGGCGGGGTAGGGAGACCCAGTACTTC
V: TRBV19
D: -
J: TRBJ2-5
size: medium-sized

CDR3: CASTGQALTEAFF
DNA: TGTGCCAGCACTGGGCAGGCCCTCACTGAAGCTTTCTTT
V: TRBV28
D: -
J: TRBJ1-1
size: -

CDR3: CSVGPGDGYTF
DNA: TGCAGCGTTGGTCCGGGGGATGGCTACACCTTC
V: TRBV29-1
D: -
J: TRBJ1-2
size: -

CDR3: CAWSVHLYEQYF
DNA: TGTGCCTGGAGTGTACACCTCTACGAGCAGTACTTC
V: TRBV30
D: -
J: TRBJ2-7
size: large

CDR3: CAINTGVAQYF
DNA: TGTGCCATCAATACCGGGGTTGCGCAGTATTTT
V: TRBV10-3
D: -
J: TRBJ2-3
size: medium-sized

CDR3: CSARLGSTEAFF
DNA: TGCAGTGCTAGATTGGGGAGCACTGAAGCTTTCTTT
V: TRBV20-1
D: -
J: TRBJ1-1
size: -

CDR3: CASSAGAGLNTGELFF
DNA: TGTGCCAGCAGCGCAGGGGCGGGTTTGAACACCGGGGAGCTGTTTTTT
V: TRBV9
D: -
J: TRBJ2-2
size: few

CDR3: CASSSPETQYF
DNA: TGTGCCAGCAGTTCCCCAGAGACCCAGTACTTC
V: TRBV28
D: -
J: TRBJ2-5
size: -

CDR3: CASSLVGPGAIETQYF
DNA: TGTGCCAGCAGCTTAGTTGGGCCAGGGGCAATCGAGACCCAGTACTTC
V: TRBV7-6
D: -
J: TRBJ2-5
size: medium-sized